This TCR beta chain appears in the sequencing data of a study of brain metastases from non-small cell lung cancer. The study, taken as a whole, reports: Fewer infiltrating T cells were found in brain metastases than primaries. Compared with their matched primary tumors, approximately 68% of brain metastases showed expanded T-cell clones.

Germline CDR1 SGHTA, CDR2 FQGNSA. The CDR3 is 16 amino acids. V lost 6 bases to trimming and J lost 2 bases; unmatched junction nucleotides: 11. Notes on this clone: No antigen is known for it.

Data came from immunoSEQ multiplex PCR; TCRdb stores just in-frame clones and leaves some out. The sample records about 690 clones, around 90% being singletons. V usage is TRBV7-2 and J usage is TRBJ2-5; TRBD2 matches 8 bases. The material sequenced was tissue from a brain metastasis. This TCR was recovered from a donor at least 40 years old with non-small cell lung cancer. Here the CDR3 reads CASRSRREGGQETQYF. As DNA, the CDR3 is TGTGCCAGCAGATCCCGCCGGGAGGGTGGGCAAGAGACCCAGTACTTC.